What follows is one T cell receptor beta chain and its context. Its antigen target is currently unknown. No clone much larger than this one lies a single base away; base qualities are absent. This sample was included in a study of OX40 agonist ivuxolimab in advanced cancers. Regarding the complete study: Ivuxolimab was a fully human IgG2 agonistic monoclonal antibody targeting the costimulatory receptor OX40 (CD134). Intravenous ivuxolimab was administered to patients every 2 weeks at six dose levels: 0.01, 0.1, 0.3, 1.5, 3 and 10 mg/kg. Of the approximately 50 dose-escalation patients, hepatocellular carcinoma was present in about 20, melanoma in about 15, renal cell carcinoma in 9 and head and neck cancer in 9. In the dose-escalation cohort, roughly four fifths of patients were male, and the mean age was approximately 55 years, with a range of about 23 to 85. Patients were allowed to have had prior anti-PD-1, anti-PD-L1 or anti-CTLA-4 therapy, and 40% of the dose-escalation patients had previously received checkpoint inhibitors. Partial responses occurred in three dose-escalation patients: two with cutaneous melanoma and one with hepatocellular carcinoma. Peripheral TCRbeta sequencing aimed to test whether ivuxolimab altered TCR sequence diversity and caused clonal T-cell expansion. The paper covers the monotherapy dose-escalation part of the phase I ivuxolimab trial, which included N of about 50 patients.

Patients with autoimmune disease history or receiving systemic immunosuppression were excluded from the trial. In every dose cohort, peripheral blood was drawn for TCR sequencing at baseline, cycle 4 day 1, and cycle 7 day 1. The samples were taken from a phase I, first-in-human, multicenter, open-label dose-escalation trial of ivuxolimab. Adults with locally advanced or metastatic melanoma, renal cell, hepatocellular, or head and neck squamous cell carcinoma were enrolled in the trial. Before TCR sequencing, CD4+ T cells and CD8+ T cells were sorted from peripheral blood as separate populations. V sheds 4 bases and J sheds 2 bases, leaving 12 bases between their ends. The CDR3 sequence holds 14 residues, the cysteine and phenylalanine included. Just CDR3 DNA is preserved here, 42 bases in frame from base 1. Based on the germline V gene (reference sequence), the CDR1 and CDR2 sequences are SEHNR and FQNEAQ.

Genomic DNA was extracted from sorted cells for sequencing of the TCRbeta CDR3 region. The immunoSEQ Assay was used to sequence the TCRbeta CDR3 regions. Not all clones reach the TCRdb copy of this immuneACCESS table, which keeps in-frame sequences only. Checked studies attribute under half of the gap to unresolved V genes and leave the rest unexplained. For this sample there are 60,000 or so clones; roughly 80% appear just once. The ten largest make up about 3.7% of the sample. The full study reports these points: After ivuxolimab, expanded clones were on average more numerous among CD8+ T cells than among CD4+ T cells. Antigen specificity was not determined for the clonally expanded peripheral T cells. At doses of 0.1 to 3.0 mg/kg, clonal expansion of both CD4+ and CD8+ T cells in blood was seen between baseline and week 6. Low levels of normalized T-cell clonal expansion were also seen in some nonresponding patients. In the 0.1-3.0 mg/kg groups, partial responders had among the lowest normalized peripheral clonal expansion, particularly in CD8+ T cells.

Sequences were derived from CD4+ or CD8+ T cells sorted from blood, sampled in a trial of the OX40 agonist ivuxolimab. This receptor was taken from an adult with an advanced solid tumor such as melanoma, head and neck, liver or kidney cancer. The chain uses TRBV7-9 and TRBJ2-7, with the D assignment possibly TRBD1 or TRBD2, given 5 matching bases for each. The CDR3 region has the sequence CASSSPLGAYEQYF. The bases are TGTGCCAGCAGCTCCCCGCTGGGGGCCTACGAGCAGTACTTC.